The clone carrying this TCR beta chain was found a few times. Original processing notes: Amplified reference gene primers provided the basis for estimating nucleated cell counts. TCRdb keeps only in-frame clones here, not all; method: immunoSEQ multiplex PCR. Clone size and V and J calls were adopted from that table, with D and trimming inferred from the DNA. There are under 250,000 clones in the sample; about 86% occur only once, and approximately 3% lies in the top ten. The entry originates in a study of blood T cell repertoires in COVID-19. Turning to the study itself: COVID-19 samples from acute and convalescent phases originated in the United States, Italy and Spain. Sources were T cells, B-cell-depleted T cells, or PBMCs; the material itself was cDNA or gDNA.

The germline gives CDR1 SGHNT, CDR2 YYREEE (reference sequence). V gave up 4 bases and J gave up 5 bases; unmatched junction bases: 9. There are 17 residues in the CDR3. The specimen was peripheral blood. The receptor was derived from a young woman who had recovered from COVID-19. The chain uses TRBV5-4 and TRBJ2-2; 12 bases match TRBD2. DNA for the CDR3: TGTGCCAGCAGCCCACAGACTAGCGGGAGAGAGACCGGGGAGCTGTTTTTT. Translation gives CASSPQTSGRETGELFF.